This entry concerns a single TCR beta chain. Its matching antigen is unknown. One entry per CDR3 protein, called by TCRdb with MiXCR from the 5' RACE reads. Of about 160,000 distinct CDR3 sequences detected, 25% to 40% appear once; the ten largest clones hold around 12%. This sample stems from a study of T-cell memory formation after mild COVID-19. Notes on the study in general: Those CD4+ clones that contracted were mainly in CM and EM (CD8+ ones in EMRA). Clones shrinking between day 15 and 85 showed a balanced CD4/CD8 split, and those that grew later tilted toward CD4+.

The TCR comes from an adult woman who had mild COVID-19 (a few samples of this study predate the infection). Cell type and time point are not known. Sequenced input: PBMCs or a T cell subset sorted from them (not recorded which).

The CDR3 bases are TGTGCCAGCAGTTTCGGGCAGTCCTACGAGCAGTACTTC. It encodes CASSFGQSYEQYF. J is TRBJ2-7 and V is TRBV12-3 or TRBV12-4; no firm D call. The V end lost 3 bases, the J end lost 1 base, and 7 bases lay between the germline ends. The CDR3 spans 13 residues.